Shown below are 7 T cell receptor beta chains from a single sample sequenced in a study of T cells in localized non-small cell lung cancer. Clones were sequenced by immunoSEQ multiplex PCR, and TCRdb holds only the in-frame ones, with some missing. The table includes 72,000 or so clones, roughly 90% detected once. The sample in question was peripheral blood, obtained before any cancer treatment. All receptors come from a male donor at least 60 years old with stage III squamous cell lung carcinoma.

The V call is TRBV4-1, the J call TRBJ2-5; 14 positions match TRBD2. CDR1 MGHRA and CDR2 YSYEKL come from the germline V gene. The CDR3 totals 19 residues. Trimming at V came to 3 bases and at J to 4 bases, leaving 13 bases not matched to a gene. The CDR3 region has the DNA TGCGCCAGCAGCCAGGGGGTGGGACTAGCGGGGGCCCGAATAGAGACCCAGTACTTC. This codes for CASSQGVGLAGARIETQYF.

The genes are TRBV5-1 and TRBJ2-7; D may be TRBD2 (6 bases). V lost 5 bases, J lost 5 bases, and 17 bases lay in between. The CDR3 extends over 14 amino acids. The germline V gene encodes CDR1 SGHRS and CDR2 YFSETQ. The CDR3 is CASRIRDSLNEQYF. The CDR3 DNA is TGCGCCAGCAGGATACGGGACTCCCTAAACGAGCAGTACTTC.

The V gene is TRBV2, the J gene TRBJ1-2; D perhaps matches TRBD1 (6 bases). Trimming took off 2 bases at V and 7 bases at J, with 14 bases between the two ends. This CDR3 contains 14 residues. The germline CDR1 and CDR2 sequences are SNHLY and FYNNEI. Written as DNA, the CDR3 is TGTGCCAGCAGTGAAACTGGGGGGGCGAGTGGCTACACCTTC. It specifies CASSETGGASGYTF.

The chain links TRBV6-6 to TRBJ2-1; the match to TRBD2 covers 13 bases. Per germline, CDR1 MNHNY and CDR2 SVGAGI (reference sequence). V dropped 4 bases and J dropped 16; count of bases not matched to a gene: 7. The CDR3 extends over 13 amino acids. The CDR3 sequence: CASSLGLAGTVFF. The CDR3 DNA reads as TGTGCCAGCAGTTTGGGACTAGCGGGAACGGTCTTCTTC.

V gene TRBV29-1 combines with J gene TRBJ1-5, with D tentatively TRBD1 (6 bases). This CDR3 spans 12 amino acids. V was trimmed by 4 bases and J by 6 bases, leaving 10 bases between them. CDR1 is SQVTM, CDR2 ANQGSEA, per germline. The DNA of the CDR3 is TGCAGCGTTGGGGGGGGCGGTCAGCCCCAGCATTTT. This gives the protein CSVGGGGQPQHF.

This chain's CDR3 is CASSPSTRDTQYF. CDR3 sequence (DNA): TGTGCCAGCAGCCCCTCGACCCGCGATACGCAGTATTTT. The V call is TRBV11-3, the J call TRBJ2-3; D is ambiguous. V lost 5 bases, J lost 6 bases, and 12 bases lay in between. This CDR3 is built from 13 residues. Per the germline V gene, CDR1 is SGHNT and CDR2 is YENEEA.

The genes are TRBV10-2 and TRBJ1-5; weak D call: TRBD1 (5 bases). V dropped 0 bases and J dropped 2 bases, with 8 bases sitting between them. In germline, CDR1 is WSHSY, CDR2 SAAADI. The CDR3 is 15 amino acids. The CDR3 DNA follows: TGCGCCAGCAGTGAGTCAGGACACCGCAATCAGCCCCAGCATTTT. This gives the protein CASSESGHRNQPQHF.